This T cell receptor (beta chain) was retrieved from a study of blood T cell repertoires in COVID-19 (dated by TCRdb to the early 2020s). Broadly, across the study: Collaborator samples came from the United States, Italy and Spain and covered acute and convalescent phases of COVID-19. The material from the prospective study consisted of cDNA or gDNA derived from T cells, B-cell-depleted T cells, or PBMCs. Deeply sampled blood TCRbeta repertoires from subjects exposed to, actively infected with, or recovered from COVID-19 were included in the dataset. The repertoires were made available in a free public database intended to serve as a resource for research on the immune response to SARS-CoV-2. Samples were obtained from the ongoing ImmuneRACE study (first 160 participants) and from 1,254 subjects provided by 6 global collaborators. A de-identified subject ID, COVID-19 status, age in years and sex were almost always included in the sample metadata. HLA class I and class II types, where available, came from metadata supplied by the sample provider rather than from assay-based typing. What the study reported, not specific to this receptor: The amount of clinical and demographic metadata varied by source and participant and was provided uncurated.

Each collaborating institution followed its own protocols to collect whole blood in K2EDTA tubes. For TCRbeta analysis, collaborator samples were shipped as frozen whole blood, as isolated PBMCs, or as DNA extracted from either sample type. The immunoSEQ Assay, a bias-controlled multiplex PCR, was used to amplify TCRbeta CDR3 regions from genomic DNA. The authors' analysis ran thus. The number of nucleated cells in each sample was estimated by amplification of reference gene primers within the assay. To quantify the absolute abundance of each unique TCRbeta CDR3 rearrangement, sequence reads were collapsed and filtered. Productive Simpson clonality was computed per sample as the square root of Simpson's diversity index over productive rearrangements. Sourced from immuneACCESS, this table was stored by TCRdb with only in-frame sequences that have V and J called. A share of the clones is absent; for the studies checked, an unresolved V gene accounts for under half, and the remainder has no known explanation. V and J calls and clone size are as listed in that table; D and trimming were resolved from the DNA. In this sample the table shows more than 90,000 clones, 87% of which occur a single time. Roughly 8% of the sample comes from the top ten.

CDR3 length: 11 amino acids, cysteine to phenylalanine. Only the CDR3 region is kept as DNA, spanning 33 bases read in frame from base 1. CDR1 and CDR2, looked up from the germline V gene, are MDHEN and SYDVKM. The V and J ends are trimmed by 4 bases and 16 bases, leaving 14 bases between them. With regard to this clone: Its antigen is not yet known. Base-call qualities are not available, and no considerably larger clone is one nucleotide away.

The sequencing sample was made of peripheral blood. This sequence originates from a human donor in a cohort sampled during active COVID-19. The V gene is TRBV28 and the J gene is TRBJ1-5; TRBD1 is perhaps the D gene, given 6 matching bases. The CDR3 in this case is CASSSGQLGHF. DNA sequence: TGTGCCAGCAGTTCCGGACAGCTGGGACATTTT.